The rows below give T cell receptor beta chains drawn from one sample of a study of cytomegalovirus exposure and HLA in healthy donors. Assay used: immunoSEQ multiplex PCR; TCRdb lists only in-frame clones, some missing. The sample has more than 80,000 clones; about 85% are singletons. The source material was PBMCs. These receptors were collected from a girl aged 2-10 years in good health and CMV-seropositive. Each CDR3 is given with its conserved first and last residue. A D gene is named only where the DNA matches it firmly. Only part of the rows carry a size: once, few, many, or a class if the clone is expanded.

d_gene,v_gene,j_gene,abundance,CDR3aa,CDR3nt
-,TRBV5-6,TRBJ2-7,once,CASSGSSYEQYF,TGTGCCAGCAGCGGGAGCTCCTACGAGCAGTACTTC
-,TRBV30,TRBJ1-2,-,CAWSDPQGPANYGYTF,TGTGCCTGGAGTGATCCCCAGGGGCCAGCTAACTATGGCTACACCTTC
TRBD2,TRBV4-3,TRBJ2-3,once,CASTTGLAGADTQYF,TGCGCCAGCACCACCGGACTAGCGGGAGCAGATACGCAGTATTTT
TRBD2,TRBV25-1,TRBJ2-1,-,CASNLAGGSEQFF,TGTGCCAGCAATTTGGCGGGAGGCAGTGAGCAGTTCTTC
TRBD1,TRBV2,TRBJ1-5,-,CASRGTDRESWNQPQHF,TGTGCCAGCAGGGGCACAGACAGGGAGTCGTGGAATCAGCCCCAGCATTTT
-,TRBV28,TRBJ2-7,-,CASSLHSPSYEQYF,TGTGCCAGCAGCCTTCACAGTCCCTCCTACGAGCAGTACTTC
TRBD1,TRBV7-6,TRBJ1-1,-,CASSSRDSEYQTEAFF,TGTGCCAGCAGCAGCCGGGACAGCGAATATCAAACTGAAGCTTTCTTT
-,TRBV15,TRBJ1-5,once,CATSREGGQPQHF,TGTGCCACCAGCAGAGAGGGGGGACAGCCCCAGCATTTT
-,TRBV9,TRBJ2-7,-,CASSPPTGSYEQYF,TGTGCCAGCAGCCCCCCCACAGGGTCCTACGAGCAGTACTTC
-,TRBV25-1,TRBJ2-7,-,CASSQGEGSYEQYF,TGTGCCAGCAGCCAGGGTGAAGGGTCTTACGAGCAGTACTTC
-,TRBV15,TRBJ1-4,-,CATSRVEGSLFF,TGTGCCACCAGCAGAGTGGAGGGATCCCTGTTTTTT
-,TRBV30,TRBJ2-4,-,CAWGYFAGIQYF,TGTGCCTGGGGATATTTTGCGGGCATTCAGTACTTC
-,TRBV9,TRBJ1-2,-,CASSPPPGGGILYGYTF,TGTGCCAGCAGCCCCCCCCCGGGTGGCGGAATTCTCTATGGCTACACCTTC
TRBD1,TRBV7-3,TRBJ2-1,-,CASSSNSGTDYNEQFF,TGTGCCAGCAGCTCAAATTCGGGGACAGACTACAATGAGCAGTTCTTC
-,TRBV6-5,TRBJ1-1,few,CASSYSTSANTEAFF,TGTGCCAGCAGTTACTCGACTTCTGCGAACACTGAAGCTTTCTTT
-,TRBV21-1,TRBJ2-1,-,CASSKERSTSGDYDNEQFF,TGTGCCAGCAGCAAAGAGAGGTCGACTAGCGGGGATTACGACAATGAGCAGTTCTTC
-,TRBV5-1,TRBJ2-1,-,CASSLLERQRFF,TGCGCCAGCAGCTTGCTTGAACGTCAGCGGTTCTTC
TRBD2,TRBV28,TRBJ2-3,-,CASSLPGTTRSTDTQYF,TGTGCCAGCAGTCTACCCGGGACTACCAGAAGCACAGATACGCAGTATTTT
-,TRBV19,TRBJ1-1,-,CASSIDRAGGSTEAFF,TGTGCCAGTAGTATAGATCGGGCGGGGGGGAGCACTGAAGCTTTCTTT
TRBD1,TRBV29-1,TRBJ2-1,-,CSVGNRGRDEQFF,TGCAGCGTCGGTAACAGGGGGCGGGATGAGCAGTTCTTC
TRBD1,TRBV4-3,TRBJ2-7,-,CASSRVGTGRSKGQYF,TGCGCCAGCAGCCGGGTCGGGACAGGGAGGTCTAAGGGGCAGTACTTC
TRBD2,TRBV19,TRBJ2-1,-,CASSIAGGSSYNEQFF,TGTGCCAGTAGTATAGCCGGCGGGAGCTCCTACAATGAGCAGTTCTTC
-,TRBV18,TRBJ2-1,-,CASSPTQGQGNEQFF,TGTGCCAGCTCACCTACGCAGGGGCAGGGTAATGAGCAGTTCTTC
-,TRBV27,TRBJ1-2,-,CASSLEGFHGYTF,TGTGCCAGCAGTTTAGAGGGTTTTCATGGCTACACCTTC
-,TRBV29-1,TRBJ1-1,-,CSVLRVIENTEAFF,TGCAGCGTCCTCCGGGTTATAGAGAACACTGAAGCTTTCTTT
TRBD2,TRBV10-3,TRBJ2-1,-,CAISGGLAGNEQFF,TGTGCCATCAGTGGGGGACTAGCGGGCAATGAGCAGTTCTTC
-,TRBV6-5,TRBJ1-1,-,CASSVTGGTEAFF,TGTGCCAGCAGTGTTACGGGGGGAACTGAAGCTTTCTTT
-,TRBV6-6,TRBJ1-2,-,CASSYGRYGYTF,TGTGCCAGCAGTTACGGCCGCTATGGCTACACCTTC
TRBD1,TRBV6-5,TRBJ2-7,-,CATTQPTGSYEQYF,TGTGCCACCACTCAACCGACAGGGTCGTACGAGCAGTACTTC
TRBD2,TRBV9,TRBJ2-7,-,CASSVGGGRNEQYF,TGTGCCAGCAGCGTAGGGGGAGGGAGGAACGAGCAGTACTTC
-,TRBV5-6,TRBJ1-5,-,CASSLVSDRLNQPQHF,TGTGCCAGCAGCTTGGTTTCCGACAGACTCAATCAGCCCCAGCATTTT
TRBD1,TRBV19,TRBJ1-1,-,CASRGGGSAEAFF,TGTGCCAGCCGCGGAGGGGGCAGCGCTGAAGCTTTCTTT
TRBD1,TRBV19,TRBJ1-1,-,CASSSGGTEAFF,TGTGCCAGTAGCTCAGGGGGCACTGAAGCTTTCTTT
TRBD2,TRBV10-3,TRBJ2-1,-,CASLAGASNEQFF,TGTGCCTCTCTAGCGGGAGCTTCCAATGAGCAGTTCTTC
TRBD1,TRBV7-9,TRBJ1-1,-,CASTTGTEAFF,TGTGCCAGCACGACAGGGACTGAAGCTTTCTTT
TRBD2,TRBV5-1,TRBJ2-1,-,CASSLPSGSNEQFF,TGCGCCAGCAGCTTGCCTAGCGGGAGCAATGAGCAGTTCTTC
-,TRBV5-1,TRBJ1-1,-,CASRTGMNTEAFF,TGCGCCAGCAGAACAGGGATGAACACTGAAGCTTTCTTT
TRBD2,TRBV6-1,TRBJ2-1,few,CASDMAGGYYNEQFF,TGTGCCAGCGATATGGCGGGAGGTTACTACAATGAGCAGTTCTTC
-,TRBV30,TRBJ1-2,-,CAWTGNKYGYTF,TGTGCCTGGACAGGAAACAAGTATGGCTACACCTTC
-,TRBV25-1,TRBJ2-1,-,CASSGRGSYNEQFF,TGTGCCAGCAGTGGAAGGGGATCCTACAATGAGCAGTTCTTC
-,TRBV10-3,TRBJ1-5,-,CAIAEYNQPQHF,TGTGCCATCGCGGAGTACAATCAGCCCCAGCATTTT
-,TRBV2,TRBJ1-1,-,CASSNRVIGAFF,TGTGCCAGCAGTAACAGGGTGATTGGAGCTTTCTTT
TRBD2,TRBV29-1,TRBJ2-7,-,CSVEDPRGGLRYEQYF,TGCAGCGTTGAAGATCCACGCGGGGGTTTGCGCTACGAGCAGTACTTC
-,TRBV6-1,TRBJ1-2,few,CASSDSRYGYTF,TGTGCCAGCAGTGACAGTCGCTATGGCTACACCTTC
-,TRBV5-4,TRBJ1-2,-,CASSIRERGRYGYTF,TGTGCCAGCAGCATCCGCGAGCGGGGGCGCTATGGCTACACCTTC
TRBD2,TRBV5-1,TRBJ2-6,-,CASSLVAGGSGANVLTF,TGCGCCAGCAGCTTGGTAGCGGGGGGCTCTGGGGCCAACGTCCTGACTTTC
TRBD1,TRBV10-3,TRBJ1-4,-,CACRDSPNEKLFF,TGTGCGTGCCGGGACAGTCCAAATGAAAAACTGTTTTTT
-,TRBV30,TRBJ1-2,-,CAWKGSYGYTF,TGTGCCTGGAAAGGGAGCTATGGCTACACCTTC
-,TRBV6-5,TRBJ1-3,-,CASSRGNTIYF,TGTGCCAGCAGTCGGGGAAACACCATATATTTT
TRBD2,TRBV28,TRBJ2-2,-,CASSKLAGVTGELFF,TGTGCCAGCAGCAAACTAGCGGGAGTAACTGGGGAGCTGTTTTTT
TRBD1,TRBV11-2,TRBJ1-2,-,CASNAVGQGVANYGYTF,TGTGCCAGCAACGCCGTGGGACAGGGGGTAGCTAACTATGGCTACACCTTC